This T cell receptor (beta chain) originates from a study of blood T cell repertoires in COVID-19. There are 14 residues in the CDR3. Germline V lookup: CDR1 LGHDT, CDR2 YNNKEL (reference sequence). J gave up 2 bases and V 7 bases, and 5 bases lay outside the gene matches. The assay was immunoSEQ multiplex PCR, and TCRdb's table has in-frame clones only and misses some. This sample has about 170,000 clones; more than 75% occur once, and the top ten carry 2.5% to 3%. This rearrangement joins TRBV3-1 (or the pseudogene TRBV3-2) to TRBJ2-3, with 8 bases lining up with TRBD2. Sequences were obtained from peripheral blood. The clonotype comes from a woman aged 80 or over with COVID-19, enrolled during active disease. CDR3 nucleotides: TGTGCCAGCATCCCGCGGGGGGCCACAGATACGCAGTATTTT. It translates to CASIPRGATDTQYF.